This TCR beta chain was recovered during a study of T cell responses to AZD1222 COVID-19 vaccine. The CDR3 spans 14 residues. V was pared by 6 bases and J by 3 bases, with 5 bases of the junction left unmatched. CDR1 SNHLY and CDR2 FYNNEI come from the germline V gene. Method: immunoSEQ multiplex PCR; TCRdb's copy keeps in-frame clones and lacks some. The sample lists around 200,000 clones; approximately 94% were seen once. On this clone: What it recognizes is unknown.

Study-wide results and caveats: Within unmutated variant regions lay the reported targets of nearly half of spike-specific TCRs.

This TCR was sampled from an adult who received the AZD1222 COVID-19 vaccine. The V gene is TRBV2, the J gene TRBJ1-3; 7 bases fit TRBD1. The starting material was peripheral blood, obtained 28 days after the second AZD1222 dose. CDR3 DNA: TGTGCCAGCAGGCAGGGGGTTGGTGGAAACACCATATATTTT. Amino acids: CASRQGVGGNTIYF. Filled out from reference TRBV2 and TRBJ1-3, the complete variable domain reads EPEVTQTPSHQVTQMGQEVILRCVPISNHLYFYWYRQILGQKVEFLVSFYNNEISEKSEIFDDQFSVERPDGSNFTLKIRSTKLEDSAMYFCASRQGVGGNTIYFGEGSWLTVV.